These T cell receptor beta chains were read from a single sample in a study of blood T cell repertoires in COVID-19. Data came from immunoSEQ multiplex PCR; TCRdb stores just in-frame clones and leaves some out. The sample includes 150,000 to 200,000 clones, around three quarters of them seen just once. Sequenced sample: peripheral blood. The receptor set was obtained from a man between 60 and 75 years old with active or convalescent COVID-19. Each CDR3 is given with its conserved first and last residue. The D gene is left open where the match is weak. Clone size is stated in some rows and not others, as once, few, many or a class when expanded.

CDR3	DNA	D	V	size	J
CASRSSTGTGAVEAFF	TGTGCCAGCAGATCCTCGACCGGGACAGGGGCGGTTGAAGCTTTCTTT	TRBD1	TRBV11-2	NA	TRBJ1-1
CASSATANTEAFF	TGTGCCAGCAGCGCGACAGCGAACACTGAAGCTTTCTTT	NA	TRBV9	NA	TRBJ1-1
CSASALAEYEQYF	TGCAGTGCTAGTGCACTAGCGGAGTACGAGCAGTACTTC	TRBD2	TRBV20-1	NA	TRBJ2-7
CASTRLAGVLNEQFF	TGTGCCAGCACTCGACTAGCGGGAGTTTTAAATGAGCAGTTCTTC	TRBD2	TRBV27	NA	TRBJ2-1
CASSPRYPYEQYF	TGTGCCAGCAGCCCTAGATACCCCTACGAGCAGTACTTC	NA	TRBV14	NA	TRBJ2-7
CASSRGTGGMTEAFF	TGTGCCAGCTCACGGGGGACAGGGGGTATGACTGAAGCTTTCTTT	TRBD1	TRBV18	NA	TRBJ1-1
CASTETRSNSPLHF	TGTGCCAGCACCGAAACCCGGTCAAATTCACCCCTCCACTTT	NA	TRBV6-5	NA	TRBJ1-6
CASSQGTAAPGADTQYF	TGTGCCAGCAGCCAGGGAACGGCGGCCCCGGGGGCAGATACGCAGTATTTT	NA	TRBV3-1/TRBV3-2	NA	TRBJ2-3
CASSAQGLSYEQYF	TGTGCCAGTAGTGCTCAGGGGTTATCCTACGAGCAGTACTTC	NA	TRBV19	NA	TRBJ2-7
CASSEAEETQYF	TGTGCCAGCAGCGAAGCGGAAGAGACCCAGTACTTC	NA	TRBV9	NA	TRBJ2-5
CASSQEGRETDTQYF	TGCGCCAGCAGCCAAGAAGGGCGGGAGACAGATACGCAGTATTTT	TRBD2	TRBV4-3	NA	TRBJ2-3
CASSSSGSYNEQFF	TGCGCCAGCAGCTCTAGCGGGAGCTACAATGAGCAGTTCTTC	TRBD2	TRBV5-1	NA	TRBJ2-1
CASSPLAGAADTQYF	TGTGCCAGCAGCCCGTTAGCGGGAGCGGCAGATACGCAGTATTTT	TRBD2	TRBV7-2	NA	TRBJ2-3
CASSEGIRETQYF	TGTGCCAGCAGTGAAGGAATCAGGGAGACCCAGTACTTC	NA	TRBV6-1	NA	TRBJ2-5
CASSAGTGLQETQYF	TGTGCCAGTAGTGCCGGGACAGGTCTACAAGAGACCCAGTACTTC	TRBD1	TRBV19	few	TRBJ2-5
CASSYSGGRDNEQFF	TGTGCCAGCAGTTACTCCGGGGGGCGCGATAATGAGCAGTTCTTC	NA	TRBV6-5	NA	TRBJ2-1
CASTPRGGQPQHF	TGTGCCAGCACTCCACGGGGGGGACAGCCCCAGCATTTT	NA	TRBV27	few	TRBJ1-5
CASSRGRGGELFF	TGTGCCAGCAGCCGTGGGCGGGGCGGGGAGCTGTTTTTT	NA	TRBV3-1/TRBV3-2	medium-sized	TRBJ2-2
CASSEPVRNTIYF	TGTGCCAGCAGTGAACCGGTGAGAAACACCATATATTTT	NA	TRBV6-1	NA	TRBJ1-3
CASSAQGVGGNQPQHF	TGTGCCAGCAGCGCCCAGGGGGTTGGCGGCAATCAGCCCCAGCATTTT	TRBD1	TRBV7-9	NA	TRBJ1-5
CASSQLNEQFF	TGCGCCAGCAGCCAACTCAATGAGCAGTTCTTC	NA	TRBV4-3	NA	TRBJ2-1
CATSDFGPGTYNEQFF	TGTGCCACCAGTGATTTTGGCCCGGGTACCTACAATGAGCAGTTCTTC	NA	TRBV24-1	NA	TRBJ2-1
CSALPYSSSGRWKDNEQFF	TGCAGCGCCCTTCCATACAGTTCTAGTGGGAGATGGAAGGACAATGAGCAGTTCTTC	NA	TRBV29-1	NA	TRBJ2-1
CASSPPRGGGLSGNTIYF	TGTGCCAGCAGTCCCCCTCGGGGAGGGGGACTATCTGGAAACACCATATATTTT	NA	TRBV28	NA	TRBJ1-3
CASSVVGGSTGELFF	TGTGCCAGCAGCGTAGTAGGCGGGTCCACCGGGGAGCTGTTTTTT	NA	TRBV9	NA	TRBJ2-2
CASSFPWSSGNTIYF	TGTGCCAGCAGCTTCCCCTGGAGCTCTGGAAACACCATATATTTT	NA	TRBV7-9	NA	TRBJ1-3
CASSETRNEETQYF	TGTGCCAGCAGCGAAACTAGAAATGAAGAGACCCAGTACTTC	NA	TRBV2	NA	TRBJ2-5
CASSLGSGGIETQYF	TGTGCCAGCAGCTTAGGGAGTGGAGGGATAGAGACCCAGTACTTC	NA	TRBV7-3	NA	TRBJ2-5
CASSLGTVNTEAFF	TGTGCCAGCAGCTTAGGCACGGTAAACACTGAAGCTTTCTTT	NA	TRBV7-9	once	TRBJ1-1